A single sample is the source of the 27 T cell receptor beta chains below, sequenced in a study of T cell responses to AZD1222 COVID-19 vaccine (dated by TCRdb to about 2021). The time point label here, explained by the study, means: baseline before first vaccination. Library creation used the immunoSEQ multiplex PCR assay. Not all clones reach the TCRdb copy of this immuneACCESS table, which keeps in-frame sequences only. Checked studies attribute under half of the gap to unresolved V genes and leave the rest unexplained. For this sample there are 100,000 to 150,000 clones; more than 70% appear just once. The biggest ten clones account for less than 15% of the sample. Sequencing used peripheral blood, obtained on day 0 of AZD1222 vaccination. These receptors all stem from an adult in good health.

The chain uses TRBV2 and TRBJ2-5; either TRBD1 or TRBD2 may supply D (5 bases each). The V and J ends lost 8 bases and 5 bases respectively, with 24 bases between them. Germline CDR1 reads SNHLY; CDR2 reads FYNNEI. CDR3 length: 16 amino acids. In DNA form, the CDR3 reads TGTGCCAGCCGGTCCTCCGGGGCTCGATCGGGGGAGACCCAGTACTTC. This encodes CASRSSGARSGETQYF. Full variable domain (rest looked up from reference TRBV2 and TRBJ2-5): EPEVTQTPSHQVTQMGQEVILRCVPISNHLYFYWYRQILGQKVEFLVSFYNNEISEKSEIFDDQFSVERPDGSNFTLKIRSTKLEDSAMYFCASRSSGARSGETQYFGPGTRLLVL.

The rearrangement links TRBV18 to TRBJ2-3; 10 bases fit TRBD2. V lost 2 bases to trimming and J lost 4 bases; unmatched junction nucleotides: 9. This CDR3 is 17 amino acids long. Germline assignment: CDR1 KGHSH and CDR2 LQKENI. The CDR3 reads CASSPRASGSIADTQYF. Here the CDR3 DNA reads TGTGCCAGCTCACCAAGGGCTAGCGGGAGCATCGCAGATACGCAGTATTTT.

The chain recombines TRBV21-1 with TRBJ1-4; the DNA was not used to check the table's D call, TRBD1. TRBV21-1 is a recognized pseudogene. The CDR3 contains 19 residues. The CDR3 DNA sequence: TGTGCCAGCAGCAGCAATGACCGGGACAGGGGGCACATCAGTGAAAAACTGTTTTTT. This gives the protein CASSSNDRDRGHISEKLFF.

The CDR3 DNA reads as TGCGCCAGCAGCCAAGATCTGGGGACAGCGAGTGTTAACTATGGCTACACCTTC. It specifies CASSQDLGTASVNYGYTF. V gene TRBV4-1 combines with J gene TRBJ1-2; 7 bases are shared with TRBD1. Per germline, CDR1 MGHRA and CDR2 YSYEKL. The CDR3 loop spans 18 amino acids. With 0 bases clipped from V and 1 base from J, the junction kept 11 bases outside the gene matches.

The CDR3 protein is CASRLTVTDTQYF. The CDR3 nucleotides read TGTGCCAGCAGGCTAACAGTCACAGATACGCAGTATTTT. The rearrangement uses TRBV7-2 and TRBJ2-3; the D is unclear. This CDR3 comprises 13 residues. Germline CDR1 reads SGHTA; CDR2 reads FQGNSA. Trimming shortened V by 6 bases and J by 2 bases, and 9 bases separated the two germline ends.

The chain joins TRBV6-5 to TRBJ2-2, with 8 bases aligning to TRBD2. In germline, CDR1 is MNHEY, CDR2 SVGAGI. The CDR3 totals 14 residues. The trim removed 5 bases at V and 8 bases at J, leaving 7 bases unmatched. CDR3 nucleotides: TGTGCCAGCAGTCGGACTAGCTTGAGGGGGGAGCTGTTTTTT. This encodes CASSRTSLRGELFF.

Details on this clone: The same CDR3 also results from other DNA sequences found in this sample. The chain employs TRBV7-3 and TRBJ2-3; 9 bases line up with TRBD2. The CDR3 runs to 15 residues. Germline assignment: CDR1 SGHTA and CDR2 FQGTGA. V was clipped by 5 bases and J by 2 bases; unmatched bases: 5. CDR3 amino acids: CASSQTSGSTDTQYF. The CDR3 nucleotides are TGTGCCAGCAGCCAGACTAGCGGCTCCACAGATACGCAGTATTTT.

The CDR3 spells CASSKGEAGGEPNTGELFF. Here the CDR3 DNA reads TGTGCCAGCAGCAAAGGCGAAGCGGGCGGAGAACCGAACACCGGGGAGCTGTTTTTT. The chain links TRBV21-1 to TRBJ2-2; TRBD2, the table's D call, was not compared with the DNA. TRBV21-1 corresponds to a pseudogene. The CDR3 is 19 residues long.

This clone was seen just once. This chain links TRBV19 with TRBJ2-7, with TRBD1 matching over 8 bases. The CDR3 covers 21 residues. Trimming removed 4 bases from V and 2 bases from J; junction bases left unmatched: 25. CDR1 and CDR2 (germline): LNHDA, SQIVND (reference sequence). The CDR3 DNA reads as TGTGCCAGTAGTACCCTTCGGCCCTCGACAGGGGCCTGGGTAGACCCCTACGAGCAGTACTTC. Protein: CASSTLRPSTGAWVDPYEQYF.

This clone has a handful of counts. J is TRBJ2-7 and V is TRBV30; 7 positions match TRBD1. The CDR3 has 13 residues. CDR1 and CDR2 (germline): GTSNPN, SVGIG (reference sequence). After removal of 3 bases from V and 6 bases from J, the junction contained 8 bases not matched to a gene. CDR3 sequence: CAWRSPGGSEQYF. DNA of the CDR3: TGTGCCTGGAGGTCCCCAGGGGGAAGCGAGCAGTACTTC.

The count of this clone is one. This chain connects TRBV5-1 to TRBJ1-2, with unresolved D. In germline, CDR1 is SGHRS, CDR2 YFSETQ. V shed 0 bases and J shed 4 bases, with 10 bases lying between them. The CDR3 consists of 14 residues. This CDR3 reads CASSLDRQSYGYTF. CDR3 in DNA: TGCGCCAGCAGCTTGGATCGGCAGAGCTATGGCTACACCTTC.

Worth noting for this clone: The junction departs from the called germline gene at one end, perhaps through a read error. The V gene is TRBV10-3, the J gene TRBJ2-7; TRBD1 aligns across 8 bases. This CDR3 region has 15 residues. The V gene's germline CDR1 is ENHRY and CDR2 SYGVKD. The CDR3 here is CAISQSRGQAYEQYF. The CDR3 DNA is TGTGCCATCAGTCAGTCTAGGGGACAGGCCTACGAGCAGTACTTC.

CDR3 DNA: TGTGCCAGTAAAGACCGAACGAACACTGAAGCTTTCTTT. Encoded protein: CASKDRTNTEAFF. V is TRBV19 and J is TRBJ1-1; D unresolved. V shed 7 bases and J shed 1 base, with 10 bases lying between them. This CDR3 contains 13 residues. CDR1 LNHDA and CDR2 SQIVND come from the germline V gene (reference sequence).

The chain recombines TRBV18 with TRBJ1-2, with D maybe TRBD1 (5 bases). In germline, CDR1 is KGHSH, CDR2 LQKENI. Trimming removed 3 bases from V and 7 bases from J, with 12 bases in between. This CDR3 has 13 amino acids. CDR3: CASSPGREGGYTF. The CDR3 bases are TGTGCCAGCTCACCTGGCAGGGAAGGTGGCTACACCTTC.

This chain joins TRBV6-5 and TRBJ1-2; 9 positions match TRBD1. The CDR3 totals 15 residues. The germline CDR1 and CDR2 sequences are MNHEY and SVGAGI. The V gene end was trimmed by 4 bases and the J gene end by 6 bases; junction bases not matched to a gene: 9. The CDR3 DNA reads TGTGCCAGCAGTTCCAGGGACAGGGTGATGGATGGCTACACCTTC. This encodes CASSSRDRVMDGYTF.

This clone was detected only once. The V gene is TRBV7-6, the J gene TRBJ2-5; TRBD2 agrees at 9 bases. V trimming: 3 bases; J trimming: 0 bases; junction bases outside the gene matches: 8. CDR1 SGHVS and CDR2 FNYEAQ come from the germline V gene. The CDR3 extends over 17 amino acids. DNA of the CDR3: TGTGCCAGCAGCTTTGAGGCGGGAGGGGGGAACCAAGAGACCCAGTACTTC. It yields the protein CASSFEAGGGNQETQYF.

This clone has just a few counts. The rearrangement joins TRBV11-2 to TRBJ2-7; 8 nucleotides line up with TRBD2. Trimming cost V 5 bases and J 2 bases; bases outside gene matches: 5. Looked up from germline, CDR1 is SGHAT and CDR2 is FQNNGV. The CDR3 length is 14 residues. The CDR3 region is CASSTQRETYEQYF. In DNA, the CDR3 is TGTGCCAGCAGCACTCAGCGGGAGACCTACGAGCAGTACTTC.

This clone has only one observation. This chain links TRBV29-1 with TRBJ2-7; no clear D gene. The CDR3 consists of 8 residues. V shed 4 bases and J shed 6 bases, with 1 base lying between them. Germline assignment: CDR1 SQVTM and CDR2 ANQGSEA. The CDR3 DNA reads TGCAGCGTTGGCGAGCAGTACTTC. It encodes CSVGEQYF.

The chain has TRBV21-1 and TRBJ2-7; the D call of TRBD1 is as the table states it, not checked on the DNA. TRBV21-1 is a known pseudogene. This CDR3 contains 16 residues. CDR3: CASSPRLTGDDYEQYF. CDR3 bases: TGTGCCAGCAGCCCAAGACTGACAGGGGACGACTACGAGCAGTACTTC.

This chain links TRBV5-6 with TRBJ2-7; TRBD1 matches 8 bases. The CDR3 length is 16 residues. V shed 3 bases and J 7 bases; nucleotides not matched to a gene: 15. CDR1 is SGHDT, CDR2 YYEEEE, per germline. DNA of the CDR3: TGTGCCAGCAGCTCGCTACCGGGACAGGCCCCAGGGGAGCAGTACTTC. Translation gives CASSSLPGQAPGEQYF.

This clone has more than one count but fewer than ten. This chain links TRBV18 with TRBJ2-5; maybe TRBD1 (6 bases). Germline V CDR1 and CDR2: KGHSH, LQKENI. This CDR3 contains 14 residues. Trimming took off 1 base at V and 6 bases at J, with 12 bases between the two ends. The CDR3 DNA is TGTGCCAGCTCACCACTCCCGGACAGCAAGACCCAGTACTTC. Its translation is CASSPLPDSKTQYF.

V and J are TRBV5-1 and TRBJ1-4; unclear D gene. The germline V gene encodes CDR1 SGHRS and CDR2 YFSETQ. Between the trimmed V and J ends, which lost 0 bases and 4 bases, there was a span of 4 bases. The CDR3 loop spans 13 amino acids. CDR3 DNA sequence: TGCGCCAGCAGCTTGGCCAGTAATGAAAAACTGTTTTTT. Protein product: CASSLASNEKLFF.

The CDR3 here is CASSPRTATRGQPQHF. CDR3 DNA: TGTGCCAGCAGCCCCCGGACAGCCACTCGAGGGCAGCCCCAGCATTTT. V usage is TRBV3-1 (or the pseudogene TRBV3-2) and J usage is TRBJ1-5, with D possibly matching TRBD1 (6 bases). V shed 4 bases and J shed 7 bases, with 20 bases lying between them. Germline-derived CDR1 and CDR2 are LGHDT and YNNKEL (reference sequence). This CDR3 has 16 amino acids.

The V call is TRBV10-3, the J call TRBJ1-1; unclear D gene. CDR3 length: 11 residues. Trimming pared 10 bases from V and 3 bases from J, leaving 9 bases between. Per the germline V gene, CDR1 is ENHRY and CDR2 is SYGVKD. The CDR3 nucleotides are TGTGCCACCTCCCCCGACACTGAAGCTTTCTTT. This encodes CATSPDTEAFF.

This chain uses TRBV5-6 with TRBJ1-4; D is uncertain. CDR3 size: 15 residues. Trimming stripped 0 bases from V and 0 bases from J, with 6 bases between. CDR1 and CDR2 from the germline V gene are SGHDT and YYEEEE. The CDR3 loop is CASSLAGATNEKLFF. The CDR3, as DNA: TGTGCCAGCAGCTTGGCCGGCGCAACTAATGAAAAACTGTTTTTT.

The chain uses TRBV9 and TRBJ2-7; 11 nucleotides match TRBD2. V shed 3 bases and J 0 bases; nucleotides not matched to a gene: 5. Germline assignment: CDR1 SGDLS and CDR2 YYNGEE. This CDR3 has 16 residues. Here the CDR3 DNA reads TGTGCCAGCAGCGCCGGGACTAGCGGAATCTCCTACGAGCAGTACTTC. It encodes CASSAGTSGISYEQYF.

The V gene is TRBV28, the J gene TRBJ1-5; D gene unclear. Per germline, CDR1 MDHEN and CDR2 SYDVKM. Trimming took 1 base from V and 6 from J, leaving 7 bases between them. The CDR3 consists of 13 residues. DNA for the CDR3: TGTGCCAGCAGTTTATCCCAAGGTCAGCCCCAGCATTTT. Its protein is CASSLSQGQPQHF.